The following is a T cell receptor (beta chain) sequence with its context. No antigen is known for it. Trimming stripped 8 bases from V and 3 bases from J, with 13 bases between. CDR1 LNHNV and CDR2 YYDKDF come from the germline V gene (reference sequence). The CDR3 extends over 13 amino acids. The sample originates from a study of T cell responses to AZD1222 COVID-19 vaccine. General observations from the study: Mapped onto spike, vaccine-associated CD4 TCRs spanned it and were dominant at 160-218 and 743-854. Spike-specific TCR breadth rose after two AZD1222 doses, and depth rose as well.

This table comes from immunoSEQ multiplex PCR, and its TCRdb copy is limited to in-frame clones, with some not included. Found here are 150,000 to 200,000 clones, 80% to 95% of them singletons; the top ten hold 5% to 6.5%. This sample comprised peripheral blood, obtained 28 days after the second AZD1222 dose. This receptor was identified in an adult who received the AZD1222 COVID-19 vaccine. This rearrangement joins TRBV15 to TRBJ1-2; a weak D match, TRBD1 (6 bases). Here the CDR3 reads CATGRDTDYGYTF. Here the CDR3 DNA reads TGTGCCACCGGCCGGGACACCGACTATGGCTACACCTTC.